The clone carrying this T cell receptor beta chain was detected only a few times. The target antigen is unknown. These data belong to a study of cytomegalovirus exposure and HLA in healthy donors. Background on the study: A data release that came early held around 85 million unique TCRs from HLA-typed donors. Study-level results: Being indistinguishable, some V segments were excluded, TRBV6-2 and TRBV6-3 among them. Analysis was carried out at a later point, and it linked a missense DCLRE1C variant to TCR beta V- and J-gene trimming.

The ends were cut back, 6 bases at V and 2 bases at J, with 11 bases in the middle. Looked up from germline, CDR1 is MNHNS and CDR2 is SASEGT. The CDR3 totals 14 residues. PCR involved 60 Vbeta and 13 Jbeta primers. Clones were read by immunoSEQ multiplex PCR, and TCRdb kept only the in-frame ones, dropping some. The sample contains over 150,000 clones, 79% of which appear only once. The TCR comes from a man between 40 and 49 years old in good health and CMV-seronegative. The chain couples TRBV6-1 to TRBJ1-5; D might be TRBD1 (6 bases). The sample consisted of PBMCs. CDR3 bases: TGTGCCAGCAGGGAACAGGGCGGCAATCAGCCCCAGCATTTT. Translation gives CASREQGGNQPQHF.